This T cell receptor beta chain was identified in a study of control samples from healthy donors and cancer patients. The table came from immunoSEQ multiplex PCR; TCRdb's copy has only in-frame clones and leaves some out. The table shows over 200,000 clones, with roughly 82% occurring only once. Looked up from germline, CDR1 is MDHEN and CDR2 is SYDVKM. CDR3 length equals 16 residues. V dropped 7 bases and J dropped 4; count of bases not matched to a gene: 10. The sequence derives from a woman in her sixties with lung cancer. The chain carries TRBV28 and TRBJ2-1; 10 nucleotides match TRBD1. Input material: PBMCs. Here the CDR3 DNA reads TGTGCCAGCACCCGAACGACAGGGGGCATTTACAATGAGCAGTTCTTC. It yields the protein CASTRTTGGIYNEQFF.